This record looks at one T cell receptor beta chain sequence and its context. Per the original data handling: Reference gene primers were amplified, and this amplification served to estimate nucleated cell counts. Assay used: immunoSEQ multiplex PCR; TCRdb lists only in-frame clones, some missing. The V and J calls and clone size come from that table; D and trimming were worked out from the DNA. The repertoire holds around 200,000 clones, around 87% seen once, with about 2.5% in the top ten. This entry belongs to a study of blood T cell repertoires in COVID-19. Overall study: Collection of acute and convalescent COVID-19 samples took place in the United States, Italy and Spain. T cells, B-cell-depleted T cells, or PBMCs supplied cDNA or gDNA.

The V and J ends lost 1 base and 4 bases respectively, with 13 bases between them. Looked up from germline, CDR1 is LGHDT and CDR2 is YNNKEL (reference sequence). This CDR3 comprises 15 residues. Sequencing was performed on peripheral blood. The TCR was taken from a man aged 40-50 years with active or convalescent COVID-19. The chain has TRBV3-1 (or the pseudogene TRBV3-2) and TRBJ2-5; D might be TRBD2 (6 bases). The CDR3 sequence is CASSQGAGGRETQYF. The DNA of the CDR3 is TGTGCCAGCAGCCAAGGCGCCGGGGGTAGAGAGACCCAGTACTTC.